This T cell receptor beta chain was found in a study of blood T cell repertoires in COVID-19. The overall study: There were acute and convalescent COVID-19 samples, and they came from the United States, Italy and Spain.

In the study's own analysis: Nucleated cell number was recorded as an estimate derived from reference gene primer amplification. Clones were sequenced by immunoSEQ multiplex PCR, and TCRdb holds only the in-frame ones, with some missing. That table is the source of V, J and clone size, and D and trimming were worked out from the DNA. The table includes 95,000 to 150,000 clones, more than 80% detected once. Germline CDR1 and CDR2: GTSNPN and SVGIG (reference sequence). CDR3 length: 11 residues. V was cut by 2 bases and J by 4 bases, with 6 bases left in between. V gene TRBV30 combines with J gene TRBJ2-7, with D unresolved. This receptor was identified in a man aged 35 to 55 with acute or convalescent COVID-19. Sequenced sample: peripheral blood. The CDR3 protein is CAWSQTYEQYF. The CDR3 DNA is TGTGCCTGGAGTCAGACTTACGAGCAGTACTTC.